The clone carrying this TCR beta chain showed up many times. These data come from a study of T-cell reconstitution after alpha-beta-depleted transplantation in children. Unique molecular identifiers were incorporated when the TCRbeta library was constructed. From the PCR reads, TCRdb called clonotypes with MiXCR, one entry per CDR3 protein. The sample has about 610,000 distinct CDR3 sequences; roughly 10% are singletons. CDR3 length equals 13 residues. The germline V gene has CDR1 MNHEY and CDR2 SVGAGI. V gave up 6 bases and J gave up 6 bases, with 13 bases separating them. The sequenced sample was PBMCs from the stem cell graft donor, obtained from the stem cell graft. This receptor was taken from a human donor who donated a stem cell graft to a child with acute myeloid leukemia. The V gene is TRBV6-5, the J gene TRBJ2-3, with D tentatively TRBD1 (6 bases). The CDR3 loop reads CASSQQGSDTQYF. CDR3 bases: TGTGCCAGCAGCCAACAGGGTTCGGATACGCAGTATTTT.